This T cell receptor (beta chain) was identified in a study of cytomegalovirus exposure and HLA in healthy donors. Across the study: The study's early data release held some 85 million unique TCRs from HLA-typed donors. Findings and caveats of the study: Sequencing likely caused a cluster of highly shared sequence variants.

The PCR employed 60 Vbeta primers together with 13 Jbeta primers. The repertoire was sequenced with immunoSEQ multiplex PCR; TCRdb's copy has only in-frame clones and lacks some. The table lists around 200,000 clones, about 79% of them singletons, with around 1.7% in the top ten. Healthy bone marrow donors formed the donor group. This clone was counted between two and nine times. The antigen is undetermined. Sequencing was done on a sample of PBMCs. The sequence was collected from a man aged 18 to 35 in good health and CMV-seronegative.

CDR3 protein: CASSYDKGGSNQPQHF. CDR3 bases: TGTGCCAGCAGTTACGACAAGGGGGGGAGCAATCAGCCCCAGCATTTT. The V and J genes are TRBV6-6 and TRBJ1-5; perhaps TRBD1 as D (6 bases). V was trimmed by 2 bases and J by 1 base, leaving 12 bases between them. The length of the CDR3 is 16 residues. Germline-derived CDR1 and CDR2 are MNHNY and SVGAGI (reference sequence).